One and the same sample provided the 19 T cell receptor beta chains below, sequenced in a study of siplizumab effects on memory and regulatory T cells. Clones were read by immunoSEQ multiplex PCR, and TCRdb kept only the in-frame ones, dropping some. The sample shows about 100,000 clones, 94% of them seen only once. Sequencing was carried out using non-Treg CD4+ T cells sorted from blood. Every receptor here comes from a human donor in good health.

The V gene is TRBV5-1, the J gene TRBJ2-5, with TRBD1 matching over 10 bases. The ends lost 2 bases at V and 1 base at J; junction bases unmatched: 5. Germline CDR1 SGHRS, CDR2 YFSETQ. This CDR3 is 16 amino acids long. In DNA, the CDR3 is TGCGCCAGCAGCTTCCTGGGACAGGGGCTCCAAGAGACCCAGTACTTC. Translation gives CASSFLGQGLQETQYF.

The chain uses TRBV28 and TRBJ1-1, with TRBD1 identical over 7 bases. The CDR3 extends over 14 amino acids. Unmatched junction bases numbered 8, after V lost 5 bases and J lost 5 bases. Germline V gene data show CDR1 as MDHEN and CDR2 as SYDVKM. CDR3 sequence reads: CASSSTGVETEAFF. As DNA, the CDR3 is TGTGCCAGCAGTAGTACAGGGGTTGAGACTGAAGCTTTCTTT.

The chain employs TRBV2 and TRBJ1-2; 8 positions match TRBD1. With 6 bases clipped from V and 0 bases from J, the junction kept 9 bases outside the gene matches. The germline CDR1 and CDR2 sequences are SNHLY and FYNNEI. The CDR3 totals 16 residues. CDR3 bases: TGTGCCAGCAGCGCCGGGGACAGGCCAGCTAACTATGGCTACACCTTC. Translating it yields CASSAGDRPANYGYTF.

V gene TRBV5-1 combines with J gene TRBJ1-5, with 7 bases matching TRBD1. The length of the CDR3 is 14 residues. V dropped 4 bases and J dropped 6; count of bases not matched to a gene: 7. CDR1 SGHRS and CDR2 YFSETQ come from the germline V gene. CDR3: CASSPDRRSQPQHF. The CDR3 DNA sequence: TGCGCCAGCAGCCCGGACAGGCGTAGTCAGCCCCAGCATTTT. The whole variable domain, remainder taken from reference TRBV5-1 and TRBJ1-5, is KAGVTQTPRYLIKTRGQQVTLSCSPISGHRSVSWYQQTPGQGLQFLFEYFSETQRNKGNFPGRFSGRQFSNSRSEMNVSTLELGDSALYLCASSPDRRSQPQHFGDGTRLSIL.

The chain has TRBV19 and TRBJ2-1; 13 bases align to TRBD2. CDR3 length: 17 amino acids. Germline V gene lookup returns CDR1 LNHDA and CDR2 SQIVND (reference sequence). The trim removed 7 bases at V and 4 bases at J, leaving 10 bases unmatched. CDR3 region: CASTPGGLAGVYNEQFF. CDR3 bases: TGTGCCAGTACCCCTGGAGGACTAGCGGGAGTTTACAATGAGCAGTTCTTC.

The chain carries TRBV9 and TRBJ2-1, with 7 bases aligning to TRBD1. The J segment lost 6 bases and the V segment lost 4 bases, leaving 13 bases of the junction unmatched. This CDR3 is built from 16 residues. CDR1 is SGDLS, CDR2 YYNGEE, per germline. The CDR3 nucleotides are TGTGCCAGCAGCCCCCTAAGACAGGGAGTTGCCAATGAGCAGTTCTTC. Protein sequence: CASSPLRQGVANEQFF.

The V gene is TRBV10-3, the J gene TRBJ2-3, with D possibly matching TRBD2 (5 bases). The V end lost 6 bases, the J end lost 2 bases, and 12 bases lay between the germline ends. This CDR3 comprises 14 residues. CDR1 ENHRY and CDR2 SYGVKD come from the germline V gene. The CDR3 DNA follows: TGTGCCATCAGCCCGGGTCGGGACACAGATACGCAGTATTTT. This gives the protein CAISPGRDTDTQYF.

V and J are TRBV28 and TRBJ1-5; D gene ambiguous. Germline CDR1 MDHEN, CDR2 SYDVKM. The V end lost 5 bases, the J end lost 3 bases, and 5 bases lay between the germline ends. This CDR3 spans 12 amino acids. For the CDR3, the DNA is TGTGCCAGCAGTGACACCAATCAGCCCCAGCATTTT. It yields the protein CASSDTNQPQHF.

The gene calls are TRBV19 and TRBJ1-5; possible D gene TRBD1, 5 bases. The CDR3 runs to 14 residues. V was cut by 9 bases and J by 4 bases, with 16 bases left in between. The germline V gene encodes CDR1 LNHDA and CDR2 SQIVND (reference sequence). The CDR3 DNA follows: TGTGCCAGCAACCGGGACCTATTAAATCAGCCCCAGCATTTT. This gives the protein CASNRDLLNQPQHF.

In DNA form, the CDR3 reads TGTGCCAGCAGTGAGGGCCAAGGGGATTACGAGCAGTACTTC. It is translated as CASSEGQGDYEQYF. The V call is TRBV4-2, the J call TRBJ2-7; D could derive from TRBD1 or TRBD2 (5 bases each). The CDR3 extends over 14 amino acids. CDR1 is LGHNA, CDR2 YNFKEQ, per germline. With 6 bases removed from V and 4 bases from J, the gap between germline ends came to 16 bases.

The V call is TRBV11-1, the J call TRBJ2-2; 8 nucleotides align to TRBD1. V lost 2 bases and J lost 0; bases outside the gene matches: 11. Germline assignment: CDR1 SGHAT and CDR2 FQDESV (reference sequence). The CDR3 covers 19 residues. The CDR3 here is CASSLRGQAEGTNTGELFF. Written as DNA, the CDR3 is TGTGCCAGCAGCTTAAGGGGACAGGCGGAGGGTACGAACACCGGGGAGCTGTTTTTT.

CDR3 DNA sequence: TGTGCCAGTAGTAGGGACAGGGGGAATTACGAGCAGTACTTC. This encodes CASSRDRGNYEQYF. V usage is TRBV19 and J usage is TRBJ2-7; TRBD1 agrees at 11 bases. J was trimmed by 4 bases and V by 4 bases; bases with no gene match: 3. The germline gives CDR1 LNHDA, CDR2 SQIVND (reference sequence). This CDR3 has 14 residues.

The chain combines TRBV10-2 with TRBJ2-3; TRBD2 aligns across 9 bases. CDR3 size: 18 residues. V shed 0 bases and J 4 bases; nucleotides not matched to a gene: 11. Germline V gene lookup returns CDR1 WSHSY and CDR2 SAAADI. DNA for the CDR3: TGCGCCAGCAGTGAGTCTCGACTAGCGGCCGAGCACGCAGATACGCAGTATTTT. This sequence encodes CASSESRLAAEHADTQYF.

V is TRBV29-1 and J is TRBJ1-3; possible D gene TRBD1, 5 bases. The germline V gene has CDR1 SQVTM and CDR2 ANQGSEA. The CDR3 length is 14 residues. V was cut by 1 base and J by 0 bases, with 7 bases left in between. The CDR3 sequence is CSVEGDSSGNTIYF. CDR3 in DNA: TGCAGCGTTGAAGGCGACAGCTCTGGAAACACCATATATTTT.

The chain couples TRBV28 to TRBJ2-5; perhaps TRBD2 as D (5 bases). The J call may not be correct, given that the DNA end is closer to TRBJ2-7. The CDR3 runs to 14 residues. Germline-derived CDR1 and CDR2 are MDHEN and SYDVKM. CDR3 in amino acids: CASTHSSLRVEQYF. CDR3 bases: TGTGCCAGCACCCACTCCTCTTTGAGGGTCGAGCAGTACTTC.

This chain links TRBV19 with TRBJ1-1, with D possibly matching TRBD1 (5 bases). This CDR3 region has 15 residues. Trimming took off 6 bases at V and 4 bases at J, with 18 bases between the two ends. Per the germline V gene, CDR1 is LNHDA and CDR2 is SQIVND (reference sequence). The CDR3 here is CASRTQDLASTEAFF. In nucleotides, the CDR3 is TGTGCCAGTAGGACACAGGACCTAGCTTCCACTGAAGCTTTCTTT.

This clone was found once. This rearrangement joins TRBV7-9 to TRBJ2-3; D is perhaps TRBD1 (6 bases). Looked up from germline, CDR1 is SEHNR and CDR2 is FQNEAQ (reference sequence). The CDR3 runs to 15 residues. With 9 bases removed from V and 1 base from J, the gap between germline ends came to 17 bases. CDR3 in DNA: TGTGCCAGTAGACAGGCTGGGGGAGGCACAGATACGCAGTATTTT. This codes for CASRQAGGGTDTQYF.

CDR3 residues: CASKVSGALQETQYF. Here the CDR3 DNA reads TGTGCCAGCAAAGTCTCTGGGGCCCTACAAGAGACCCAGTACTTC. V usage is TRBV7-9 and J usage is TRBJ2-5; D possibly corresponds to TRBD1 (5 bases). V lost 7 bases to trimming and J lost 2 bases, with 17 bases between them. This CDR3 region has 15 residues. CDR1 and CDR2 from the germline V gene are SEHNR and FQNEAQ (reference sequence).

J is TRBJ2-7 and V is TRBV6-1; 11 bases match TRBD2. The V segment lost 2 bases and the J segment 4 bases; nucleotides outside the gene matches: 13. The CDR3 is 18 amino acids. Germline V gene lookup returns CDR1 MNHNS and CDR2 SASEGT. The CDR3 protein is CASSEFSGRAFRRYEQYF. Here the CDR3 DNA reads TGTGCCAGCAGTGAATTTAGCGGGAGGGCCTTTAGGCGGTACGAGCAGTACTTC.